This T cell receptor (beta chain) appears in the sequencing data of a study of blood T cell repertoires in COVID-19. As for the study in general: T cells, B-cell-depleted T cells, or PBMCs supplied cDNA or gDNA.

Produced via immunoSEQ multiplex PCR; TCRdb's table is partial and in-frame only. The sample lists some 5,900 clones, about 86% occurring once. CDR3 length equals 14 residues. In germline, CDR1 is KGHSH, CDR2 LQKENI. Between the trimmed V and J ends, which lost 3 bases and 0 bases, there was a span of 6 bases. The sequence was obtained from a human donor in a cohort sampled during active COVID-19. Material: peripheral blood. The chain is built from TRBV18 and TRBJ1-3; D not resolved. The CDR3 here is CASSPPGSGNTIYF. Here the CDR3 DNA reads TGTGCCAGCTCACCCCCAGGCTCTGGAAACACCATATATTTT.